The rows below give T cell receptor beta chains drawn from one sample of a study of T cell responses to AZD1222 COVID-19 vaccine. Assay used: immunoSEQ multiplex PCR; TCRdb lists only in-frame clones, some missing. The table records approximately 88,000 clones, 85% to 90% of them present only once. The sequenced sample was peripheral blood, obtained 28 days after the second AZD1222 dose. The receptor source for this set is an adult who received the AZD1222 COVID-19 vaccine. Each CDR3 is given with its conserved first and last residue. The D gene is left open where the match is weak. Where a row states a size, it is once, few, many or the class of an expanded clone; other rows omit it.

>-|TRBJ2-2|TRBV18|-
CASSPTNGAGELFF
TGTGCCAGCTCACCGACCAACGGGGCCGGGGAGCTGTTTTTT
>-|TRBJ1-1|TRBV7-3|-
CASSFVQGTEAFF
TGTGCCAGCAGCTTCGTCCAGGGGACTGAAGCTTTCTTT
>-|TRBJ2-7|TRBV2|-
CASSEVGIASYEQYF
TGTGCCAGCAGTGAAGTTGGTATAGCTTCCTACGAGCAGTACTTC
>-|TRBJ1-3|TRBV3-1/TRBV3-2|-
CASSQTHLSGNTIYF
TGTGCCAGCAGCCAAACCCACCTGTCTGGAAACACCATATATTTT
>few|TRBJ2-7|TRBV7-2|-
CASSLWERTEQYF
TGTGCCAGCAGCTTATGGGAGAGGACCGAGCAGTACTTC
>-|TRBJ1-2|TRBV24-1|-
CATSDSGIGYGYTF
TGTGCCACCAGTGATTCAGGGATCGGCTATGGCTACACCTTC
>-|TRBJ2-2|TRBV5-1|-
CASSLAGSGYTGELFF
TGCGCCAGCAGCTTGGCTGGGTCGGGATACACCGGGGAGCTGTTTTTT
>-|TRBJ1-1|TRBV7-3|-
CASSLSGTSQAFF
TGTGCCAGCAGCTTAAGTGGCACTTCACAGGCTTTCTTT
>few|TRBJ1-6|TRBV5-6|TRBD1
CASSLGTGQSSYNSPLHF
TGTGCCAGCAGCTTGGGGACAGGGCAGAGCTCCTATAATTCACCCCTCCACTTT
>-|TRBJ1-6|TRBV7-9|-
CASSLRADNSPLHF
TGTGCCAGCAGCTTAAGGGCGGATAATTCACCCCTCCACTTT
>-|TRBJ1-3|TRBV6-5|-
CASRGPPSSGNTIYF
TGTGCCAGCAGGGGACCCCCCAGCTCTGGAAACACCATATATTTT
>-|TRBJ2-1|TRBV12-1|-
CASSSQTSGGPNEQFF
TGTGCCAGCAGCTCCCAGACTAGCGGGGGGCCCAATGAGCAGTTCTTC
>-|TRBJ2-1|TRBV5-1|-
CASRPSRDEQFF
TGCGCCAGCCGTCCCTCGAGGGATGAGCAGTTCTTC
>-|TRBJ2-2|TRBV5-4|-
CASSLGVGGELFF
TGTGCCAGCAGCTTGGGTGTGGGCGGGGAGCTGTTTTTT
>-|TRBJ2-7|TRBV7-3|-
CASSPGLRDRIYEQYF
TGTGCCAGCAGCCCCGGCCTCCGGGACCGGATATACGAGCAGTACTTC
>few|TRBJ2-1|TRBV2|-
CASSPTRGSYNEQFF
TGTGCCAGCAGCCCTACCCGGGGCTCCTACAATGAGCAGTTCTTC
>-|TRBJ1-2|TRBV5-6|-
CASSLDLGNYGYTF
TGTGCCAGCAGCTTGGACTTGGGCAACTATGGCTACACCTTC
>few|TRBJ1-2|TRBV11-2|-
CASSLGTDYGYTF
TGTGCCAGCAGCTTAGGGACAGACTATGGCTACACCTTC
>-|TRBJ2-3|TRBV28|TRBD2
CASSLTSGGFTDTQYF
TGTGCCAGCAGTCTTACTAGCGGGGGTTTCACAGATACGCAGTATTTT
>-|TRBJ1-6|TRBV7-2|-
CASRLGTANSPLHF
TGTGCCAGCAGACTTGGGACCGCGAATTCACCCCTCCACTTT
>few|TRBJ2-1|TRBV5-1|-
CASSWDGAYNEQFF
TGCGCCAGCAGCTGGGACGGAGCCTACAATGAGCAGTTCTTC
>-|TRBJ1-6|TRBV3-1/TRBV3-2|-
CASSHGTQNSPLHF
TGTGCCAGCAGCCACGGGACCCAAAATTCACCCCTCCACTTT
>-|TRBJ1-4|TRBV6-5|-
CASSYSGSTEKLFF
TGTGCCAGCAGTTACTCCGGGAGTACCGAAAAACTGTTTTTT
>-|TRBJ2-3|TRBV9|-
CASSVDAGPGDTQYF
TGTGCCAGCAGCGTAGATGCGGGGCCGGGGGATACGCAGTATTTT
>-|TRBJ1-5|TRBV7-8|-
CASSRSGGVGQPQHF
TGTGCCAGCAGCCGATCCGGGGGGGTAGGCCAGCCCCAGCATTTT
>-|TRBJ2-5|TRBV5-1|-
CASSPVGTPSGETQYF
TGCGCCAGCAGCCCGGTGGGGACCCCCAGCGGGGAGACCCAGTACTTC
>-|TRBJ1-3|TRBV7-9|-
CASSLPGRSGNTIYF
TGTGCCAGCAGCTTACCGGGGAGGTCTGGAAACACCATATATTTT
>-|TRBJ1-2|TRBV7-2|-
CASSVDRLNYGYTF
TGTGCCAGCAGCGTAGATCGACTTAACTATGGCTACACCTTC
>-|TRBJ2-2|TRBV19|-
CASTRVGDTGELFF
TGTGCCAGTACTAGGGTGGGCGACACCGGGGAGCTGTTTTTT
>-|TRBJ1-4|TRBV6-2/TRBV6-3|-
CASTPRAPTEKLFF
TGTGCCAGCACCCCCCGGGCACCCACTGAAAAACTGTTTTTT
>-|TRBJ2-5|TRBV7-6|TRBD1
CASSLGGQEQETQYF
TGTGCCAGCAGCTTAGGGGGACAGGAGCAAGAGACCCAGTACTTC
>once|TRBJ2-1|TRBV18|TRBD2
CASSPQGTSGYNEQFF
TGTGCCAGCTCACCTCAAGGGACTAGCGGTTACAATGAGCAGTTCTTC
>once|TRBJ1-5|TRBV10-3|-
CAISEPNYRVMERQPQHF
TGTGCCATCAGTGAGCCGAACTACAGGGTAATGGAGAGACAGCCCCAGCATTTT
>-|TRBJ2-2|TRBV5-1|-
CASTPGQGLPGGELFF
TGCGCCAGCACCCCTGGTCAGGGGCTACCTGGCGGGGAGCTGTTTTTT
>-|TRBJ1-1|TRBV7-9|-
CASSLTPNTEAFF
TGTGCCAGCAGCTTAACACCGAACACTGAAGCTTTCTTT
>-|TRBJ1-2|TRBV5-1|-
CASSLGPGAYGYTF
TGCGCCAGCAGCTTGGGGCCAGGGGCCTATGGCTACACCTTC
>-|TRBJ1-2|TRBV7-2|-
CASSLGTTGYTF
TGTGCCAGCAGCCTCGGGACAACCGGCTACACCTTC
>-|TRBJ2-1|TRBV3-1/TRBV3-2|-
CASSRYVPFHSDNEQFF
TGTGCCAGCAGCAGATATGTCCCATTCCATTCCGACAATGAGCAGTTCTTC
>once|TRBJ2-6|TRBV14|TRBD1
CASSAWQGARGANVLTF
TGTGCCAGCAGCGCTTGGCAGGGGGCGCGGGGGGCCAACGTCCTGACTTTC
>-|TRBJ1-4|TRBV18|-
CASSQLGSDEKLFF
TGTGCCAGCTCACAACTGGGGTCGGATGAAAAACTGTTTTTT
>-|TRBJ2-7|TRBV18|TRBD1
CASSPTGTYEQYF
TGTGCCAGCTCACCGACAGGGACCTACGAGCAGTACTTC
>-|TRBJ1-2|TRBV9|-
CASSPRPGETYGYTF
TGTGCCAGCAGCCCCCGGCCAGGGGAGACCTATGGCTACACCTTC
>-|TRBJ2-7|TRBV5-1|-
CASSLLANYEQYF
TGCGCCAGCAGCTTGTTGGCGAACTACGAGCAGTACTTC
>-|TRBJ1-5|TRBV21-1|-
CASSSQENQPQHF
TGTGCCAGCAGCTCCCAGGAGAATCAGCCCCAGCATTTT
>-|TRBJ2-1|TRBV18|-
CASSPGEYNEQFF
TGTGCCAGCTCACCAGGGGAATACAATGAGCAGTTCTTC